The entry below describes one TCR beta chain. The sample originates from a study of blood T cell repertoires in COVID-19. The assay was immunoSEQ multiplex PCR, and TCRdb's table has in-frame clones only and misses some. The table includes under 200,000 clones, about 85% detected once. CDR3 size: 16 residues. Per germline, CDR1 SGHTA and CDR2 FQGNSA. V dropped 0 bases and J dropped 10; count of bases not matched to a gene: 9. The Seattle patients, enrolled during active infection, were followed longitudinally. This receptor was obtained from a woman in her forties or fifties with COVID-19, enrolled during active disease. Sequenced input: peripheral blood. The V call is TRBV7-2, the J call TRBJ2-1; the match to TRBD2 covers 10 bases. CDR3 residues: CASSLARSGGAEEQFF. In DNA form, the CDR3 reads TGTGCCAGCAGCTTAGCCCGCAGCGGGGGGGCCGAGGAGCAGTTCTTC.